This entry is about one T cell receptor (beta chain). Cohort assignment relied on participant-reported clinical history. Original data processing: Amplified reference gene primers provided the basis for estimating nucleated cell counts. Sequencing was performed with immunoSEQ multiplex PCR; in TCRdb, only in-frame clones are kept and a portion is missing. V, J and clone size reflect that table, while D and trimming were determined from the DNA. The sample consists of some 190,000 clones, 80% of them appearing once. The record originates from a study of blood T cell repertoires in COVID-19. About the research overall: The study drew acute and convalescent COVID-19 samples from the United States, Italy and Spain. Sources were T cells, B-cell-depleted T cells, or PBMCs; the material itself was cDNA or gDNA.

V was clipped by 4 bases and J by 6 bases; unmatched bases: 14. CDR1 and CDR2 (germline): SGHRS, YFSETQ. The CDR3 spans 16 residues. The TCR comes from a man aged 55-75 years who had been exposed to COVID-19. The chain couples TRBV5-1 to TRBJ2-3, with 7 bases fitting TRBD2. Input material: PBMCs or T cells enriched from blood (not recorded which). CDR3 coding DNA: TGCGCCAGCAGCCGCGATCTAGCGGCCCGAGGGGATACGCAGTATTTT. This sequence encodes CASSRDLAARGDTQYF.